These T cell receptor beta chains were read from a single sample in a study of identical twins. TCRdb itself ran the 5' RACE reads through MiXCR, one entry per CDR3 protein. The sample carries 1.5 million to 2 million distinct CDR3 sequences, around a third recorded once. Sequencing used cord blood. Every receptor here comes from a newborn girl in good health. Both conserved end residues are part of each CDR3. The D gene is left open where the match is weak. Rows give clone size only sometimes, using once, few, many, or a class for an expanded clone.

TRBV27	TRBJ2-5	-	TRBD1	16	CASSSAQQGFRGTQYF	TGTGCCAGCAGTTCTGCACAACAGGGGTTCCGTGGAACCCAGTACTTC
TRBV6-5	TRBJ2-7	-	TRBD2	13	CASPRGGYNEQYF	TGTGCCAGCCCCCGGGGGGGATACAATGAGCAGTACTTC
TRBV5-1	TRBJ1-5	-	-	15	CASTVGPDSNQPQHF	TGCGCCAGCACCGTGGGACCCGATAGCAATCAGCCCCAGCATTTT
TRBV7-9	TRBJ2-2	-	-	18	CASSARQTGTVNTGELFF	TGTGCCAGCAGCGCGAGACAAACCGGGACGGTGAACACCGGGGAGCTGTTTTTT
TRBV20-1	TRBJ2-2	-	TRBD1	14	CSASYRGNTGELFF	TGCAGTGCTAGCTACAGGGGGAACACCGGGGAGCTGTTTTTT
TRBV5-1	TRBJ2-2	once	-	13	CASSRGDTGELFF	TGCGCCAGCAGCCGCGGGGACACCGGGGAGCTGTTTTTT
TRBV7-6	TRBJ2-7	-	-	15	CASSLGLGMDYEQYF	TGTGCCAGCAGCTTGGGTCTTGGCATGGATTACGAGCAGTACTTC
TRBV10-3	TRBJ2-6	-	-	17	CAISESALKRGANVLTF	TGTGCCATCAGTGAGTCGGCCCTGAAACGTGGGGCCAACGTCCTGACTTTC
TRBV2	TRBJ2-3	-	TRBD2	14	CASRSGRGADTQYF	TGTGCCAGCAGGAGCGGGAGAGGGGCAGATACGCAGTATTTT
TRBV18	TRBJ1-4	-	TRBD1	13	CASSETGTEKLFF	TGTGCCAGCTCGGAGACAGGGACGGAAAAACTGTTTTTT
TRBV5-1	TRBJ2-7	few	-	15	CASSLEPGRTYEQYF	TGCGCCAGCAGCTTGGAACCGGGGAGGACCTACGAGCAGTACTTC
TRBV12-5	TRBJ2-1	few	TRBD1	18	CASGLGITRDSKDNEQFF	TGTGCTAGTGGTTTGGGCATAACCCGGGACAGTAAGGACAATGAGCAGTTCTTC
TRBV4-1	TRBJ1-6	few	TRBD1	17	CASSQFVRTGLNSPLHF	TGCGCCAGCAGCCAATTCGTTCGGACAGGGCTTAATTCACCCCTCCACTTT
TRBV5-6	TRBJ2-1	once	-	16	CASSSRVPDVLYEQFF	TGTGCCAGCAGCTCTAGGGTCCCGGACGTCCTCTATGAGCAGTTCTTC
TRBV24-1	TRBJ2-1	-	TRBD2	14	CATKYGREYNEQFF	TGTGCCACCAAATACGGGAGGGAGTACAATGAGCAGTTCTTC
TRBV9	TRBJ2-1	-	-	15	CASSGSRGGNNEQFF	TGTGCCAGCAGCGGATCCAGGGGAGGGAACAATGAGCAGTTCTTC
TRBV10-3	TRBJ1-2	few	-	14	CAIGGTLTNYGYTF	TGTGCCATCGGCGGGACACTGACTAACTATGGCTACACCTTC
TRBV20-1	TRBJ2-1	-	-	15	CSAQDRRGPYNEQFF	TGCAGTGCCCAAGACAGGAGGGGCCCCTACAATGAGCAGTTCTTC
TRBV5-1	TRBJ1-4	-	TRBD1	15	CASSFGGQVNEKLFF	TGCGCCAGCAGCTTCGGTGGACAGGTGAATGAAAAACTGTTTTTT
TRBV29-1	TRBJ2-4	-	-	16	CSVEDRSWIETNEQYF	TGCAGCGTTGAAGATCGGTCTTGGATAGAAACAAATGAGCAGTACTTC
TRBV20-1	TRBJ2-1	few	-	11	CSAPDHNEQFF	TGCAGTGCCCCAGACCACAATGAGCAGTTCTTC
TRBV5-1	TRBJ1-1	few	TRBD1	14	CASRPRGGNTEAFF	TGCGCCAGCAGACCCAGGGGGGGGAACACTGAAGCTTTCTTT
TRBV3-1	TRBJ1-5	-	TRBD1	16	CASSQHSDRLNQPQHF	TGTGCCAGCAGCCAGCATTCGGACAGGCTAAATCAGCCCCAGCATTTT
TRBV20-1	TRBJ2-7	-	-	15	CSARKGTRGHNEQYF	TGCAGTGCTAGAAAGGGGACTAGGGGGCACAATGAGCAGTACTTC
TRBV6-1	TRBJ2-5	-	-	14	CASTHRPNQETQYF	TGTGCCAGCACCCACCGACCTAATCAAGAGACCCAGTACTTC
TRBV29-1	TRBJ2-3	many	-	15	CSVEVALWGTDTQYF	TGCAGCGTTGAAGTCGCCCTATGGGGCACAGATACGCAGTATTTT
TRBV5-1	TRBJ2-1	-	TRBD2	15	CASSFLAGARNEQFF	TGCGCCAGCAGCTTTCTCGCGGGAGCTAGGAATGAGCAGTTCTTC
TRBV12-5	TRBJ2-3	-	-	16	CASGLVLGRNTDTQYF	TGTGCTAGTGGTTTGGTACTCGGCAGGAACACAGATACGCAGTATTTT
TRBV29-1	TRBJ2-4	many	TRBD1	16	CSVGGQGASGKNIQYF	TGCAGCGTTGGAGGACAGGGGGCGAGTGGCAAAAACATTCAGTACTTC
TRBV25-1	TRBJ2-2	-	TRBD2	18	CASSDRLAGGANTGELFF	TGTGCCAGCAGTGATCGACTAGCGGGGGGCGCGAACACCGGGGAGCTGTTTTTT
TRBV6-5	TRBJ1-6	once	-	13	CASGGREDSPPHF	TGTGCCAGCGGCGGGAGAGAGGATTCACCCCCCCACTTT
TRBV28	TRBJ1-1	-	TRBD1	16	CASSFPGDRVNTEAFF	TGTGCCAGCAGTTTCCCGGGGGACAGGGTTAACACTGAAGCTTTCTTT